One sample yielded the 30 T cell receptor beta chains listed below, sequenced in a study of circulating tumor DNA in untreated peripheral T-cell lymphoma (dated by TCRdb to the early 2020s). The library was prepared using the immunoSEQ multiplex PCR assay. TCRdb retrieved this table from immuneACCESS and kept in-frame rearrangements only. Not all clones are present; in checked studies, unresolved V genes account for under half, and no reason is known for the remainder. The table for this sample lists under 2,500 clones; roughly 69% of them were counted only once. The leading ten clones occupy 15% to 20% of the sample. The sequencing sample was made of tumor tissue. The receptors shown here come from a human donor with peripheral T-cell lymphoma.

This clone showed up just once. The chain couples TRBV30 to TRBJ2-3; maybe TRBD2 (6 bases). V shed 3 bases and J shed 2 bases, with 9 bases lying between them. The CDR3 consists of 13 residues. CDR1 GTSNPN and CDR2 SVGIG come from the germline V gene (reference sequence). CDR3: CAWSLRDTDTQYF. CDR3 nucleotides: TGTGCCTGGAGCCTGCGGGACACAGATACGCAGTATTTT.

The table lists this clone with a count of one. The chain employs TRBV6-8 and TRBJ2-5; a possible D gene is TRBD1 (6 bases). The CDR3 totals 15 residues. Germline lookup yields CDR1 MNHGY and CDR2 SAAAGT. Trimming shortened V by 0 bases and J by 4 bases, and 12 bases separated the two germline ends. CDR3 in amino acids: CASSYSGRGSETQYF. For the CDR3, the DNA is TGTGCCAGCAGTTACTCGGGCAGGGGATCAGAGACCCAGTACTTC.

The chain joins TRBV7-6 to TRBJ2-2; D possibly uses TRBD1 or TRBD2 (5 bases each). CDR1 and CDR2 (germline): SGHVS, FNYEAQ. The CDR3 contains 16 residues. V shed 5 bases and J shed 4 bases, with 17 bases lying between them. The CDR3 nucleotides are TGTGCCAGCAGCCGGTCCTCCGGGGCCTTCACCGGGGAGCTGTTTTTT. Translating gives CASSRSSGAFTGELFF.

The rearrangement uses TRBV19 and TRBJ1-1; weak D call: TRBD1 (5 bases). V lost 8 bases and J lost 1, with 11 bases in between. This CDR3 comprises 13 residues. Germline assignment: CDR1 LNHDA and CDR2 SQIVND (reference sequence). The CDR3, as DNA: TGTGCCAGTGCCCGGGGCAGGAACACTGAAGCTTTCTTT. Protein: CASARGRNTEAFF.

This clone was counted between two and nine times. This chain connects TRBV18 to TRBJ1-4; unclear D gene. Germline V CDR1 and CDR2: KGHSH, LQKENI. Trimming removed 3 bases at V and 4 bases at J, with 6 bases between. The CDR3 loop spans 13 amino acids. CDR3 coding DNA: TGTGCCAGCTCACCGGATCTTAATGAAAAACTGTTTTTT. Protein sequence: CASSPDLNEKLFF.

The CDR3 nucleotides are TGTGCCAGCAGTGTGCATACCTACGAGCAGTACGTC. Its protein product is CASSVHTYEQYV. The rearrangement joins TRBV9 to TRBJ2-7; D is undetermined. Trimming took 5 bases from V and 2 from J, leaving 8 bases between them. Germline V CDR1 and CDR2: SGDLS, YYNGEE. This CDR3 is built from 12 residues.

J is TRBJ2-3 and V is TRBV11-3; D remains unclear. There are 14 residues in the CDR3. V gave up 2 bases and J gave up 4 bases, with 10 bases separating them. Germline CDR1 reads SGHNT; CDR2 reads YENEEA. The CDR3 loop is CASSLWGSADTQYF. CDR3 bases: TGTGCCAGCAGCTTATGGGGATCCGCAGATACGCAGTATTTT.

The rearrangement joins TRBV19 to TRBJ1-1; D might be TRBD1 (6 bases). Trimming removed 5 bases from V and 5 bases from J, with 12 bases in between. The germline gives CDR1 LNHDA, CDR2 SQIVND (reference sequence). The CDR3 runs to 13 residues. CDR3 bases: TGTGCCAGTAGTTTCACAGGGATGACTGAAGCTTTCTTT. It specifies CASSFTGMTEAFF.

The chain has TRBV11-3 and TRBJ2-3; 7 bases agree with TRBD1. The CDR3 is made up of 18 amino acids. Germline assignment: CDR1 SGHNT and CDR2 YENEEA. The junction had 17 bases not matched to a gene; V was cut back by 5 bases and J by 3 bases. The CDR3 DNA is TGTGCCAGCAGCGTGTACAAGGGGACAGTCCAGTGGACAGATACGCAGTATTTT. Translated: CASSVYKGTVQWTDTQYF.

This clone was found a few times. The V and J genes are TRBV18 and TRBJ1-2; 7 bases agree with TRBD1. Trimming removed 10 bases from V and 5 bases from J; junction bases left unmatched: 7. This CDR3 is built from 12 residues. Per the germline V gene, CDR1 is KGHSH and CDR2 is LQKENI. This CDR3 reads CATRGTAYGYTF. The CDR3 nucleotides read TGTGCCACCCGCGGGACAGCATATGGCTACACCTTC. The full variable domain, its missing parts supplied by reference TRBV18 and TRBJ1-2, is NAGVMQNPRHLVRRRGQEARLRCSPMKGHSHVYWYRQLPEEGLKFMVYLQKENIIDESGMPKERFSAEFPKEGPSILRIQQVVRGDSAAYFCATRGTAYGYTFGSGTRLTVV.

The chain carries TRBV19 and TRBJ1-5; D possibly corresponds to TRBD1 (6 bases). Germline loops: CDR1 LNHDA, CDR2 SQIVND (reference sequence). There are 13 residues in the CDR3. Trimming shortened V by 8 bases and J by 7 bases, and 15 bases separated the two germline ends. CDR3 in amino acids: CASSQGRGQPQHF. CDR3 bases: TGTGCCAGTTCTCAGGGGCGAGGGCAGCCCCAGCATTTT.

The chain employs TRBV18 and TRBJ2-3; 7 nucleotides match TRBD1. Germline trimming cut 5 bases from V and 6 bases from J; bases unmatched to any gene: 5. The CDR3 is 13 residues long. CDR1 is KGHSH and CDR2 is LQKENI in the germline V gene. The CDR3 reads CASSGNRGDTQYF. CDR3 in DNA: TGTGCCAGCTCAGGCAACAGGGGTGATACGCAGTATTTT.

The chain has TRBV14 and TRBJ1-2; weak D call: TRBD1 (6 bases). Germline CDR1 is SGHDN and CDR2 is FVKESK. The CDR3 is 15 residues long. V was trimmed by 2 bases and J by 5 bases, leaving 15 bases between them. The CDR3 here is CASSQQGSTLYGYTF. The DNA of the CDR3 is TGTGCCAGCAGCCAACAGGGGTCCACCCTTTATGGCTACACCTTC.

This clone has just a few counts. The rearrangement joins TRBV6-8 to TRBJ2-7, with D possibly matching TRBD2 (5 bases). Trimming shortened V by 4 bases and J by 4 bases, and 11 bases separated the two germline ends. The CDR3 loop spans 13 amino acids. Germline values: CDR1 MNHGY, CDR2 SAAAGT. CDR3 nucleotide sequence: TGTGCCAGCAGTTTGTATCGGGGTTACGAGCAGTACTTC. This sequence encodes CASSLYRGYEQYF.

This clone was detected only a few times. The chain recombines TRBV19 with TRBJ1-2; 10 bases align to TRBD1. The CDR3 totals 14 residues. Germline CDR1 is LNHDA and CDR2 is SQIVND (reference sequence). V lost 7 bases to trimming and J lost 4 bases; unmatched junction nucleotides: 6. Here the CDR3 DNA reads TGTGCCAGTACCCCGACAGGGGGCCGCTATGGCTACACCTTC. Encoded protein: CASTPTGGRYGYTF.

Written as DNA, the CDR3 is TGTGCCAGCAGCTTGAGTTCTAGCACAGATACGCAGTATTTT. Translating gives CASSLSSSTDTQYF. The genes are TRBV11-3 and TRBJ2-3; no firm D call. The ends were cut back, 3 bases at V and 0 bases at J, with 7 bases in the middle. Germline values: CDR1 SGHNT, CDR2 YENEEA. This CDR3 spans 14 amino acids.

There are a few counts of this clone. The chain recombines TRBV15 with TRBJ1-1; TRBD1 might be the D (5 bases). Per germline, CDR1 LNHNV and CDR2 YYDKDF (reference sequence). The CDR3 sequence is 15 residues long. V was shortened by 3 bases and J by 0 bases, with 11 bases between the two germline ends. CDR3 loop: CATSSVRVLNTEAFF. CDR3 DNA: TGTGCCACCAGCAGCGTCAGGGTTTTGAACACTGAAGCTTTCTTT.

CDR3 in DNA: TGCGCCAGCAGCCAAGATGGGGCCTACGAGCAGTACTTC. This gives the protein CASSQDGAYEQYF. The chain is built from TRBV4-1 and TRBJ2-7; no reliable D call. From germline, CDR1 is MGHRA and CDR2 YSYEKL. The V end lost 0 bases, the J end lost 2 bases, and 5 bases lay between the germline ends. The CDR3 runs to 13 residues.

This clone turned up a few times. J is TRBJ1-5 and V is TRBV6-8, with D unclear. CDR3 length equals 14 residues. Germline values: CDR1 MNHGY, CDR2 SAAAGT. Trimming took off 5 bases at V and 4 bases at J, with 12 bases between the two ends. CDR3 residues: CASSRRTGNQPQHF. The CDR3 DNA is TGTGCCAGCAGTCGACGGACGGGAAATCAGCCCCAGCATTTT.

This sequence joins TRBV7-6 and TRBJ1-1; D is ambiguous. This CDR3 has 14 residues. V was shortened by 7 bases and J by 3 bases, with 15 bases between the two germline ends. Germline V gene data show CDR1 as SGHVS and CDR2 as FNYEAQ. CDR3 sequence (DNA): TGTGCCAGCATGAGAGGTGGGTGGGACACTGAAGCTTTCTTT. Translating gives CASMRGGWDTEAFF.

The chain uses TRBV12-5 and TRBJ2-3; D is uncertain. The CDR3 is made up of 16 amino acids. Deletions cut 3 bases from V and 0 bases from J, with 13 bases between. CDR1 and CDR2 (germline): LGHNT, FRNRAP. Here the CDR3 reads CASGFYRTKSTDTQYF. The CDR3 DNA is TGTGCTAGTGGTTTTTACAGAACCAAAAGCACAGATACGCAGTATTTT.

Written as DNA, the CDR3 is TGCGCCAGCCGGACCGGACAGCGACTGAACACTGAAGCTTTCTTT. It specifies CASRTGQRLNTEAFF. The genes are TRBV5-1 and TRBJ1-1, with a weak D call TRBD1 (6 bases). V shed 7 bases and J shed 0 bases, with 16 bases lying between them. This CDR3 has 15 residues. Germline V CDR1 and CDR2: SGHRS, YFSETQ.

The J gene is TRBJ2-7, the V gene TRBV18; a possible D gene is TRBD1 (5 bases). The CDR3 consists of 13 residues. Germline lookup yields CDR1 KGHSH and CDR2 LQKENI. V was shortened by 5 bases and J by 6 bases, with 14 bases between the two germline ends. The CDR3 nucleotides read TGTGCCAGCTCAGCAGCAGGGTTGGCCGAGCAGTACGTC. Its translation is CASSAAGLAEQYV.

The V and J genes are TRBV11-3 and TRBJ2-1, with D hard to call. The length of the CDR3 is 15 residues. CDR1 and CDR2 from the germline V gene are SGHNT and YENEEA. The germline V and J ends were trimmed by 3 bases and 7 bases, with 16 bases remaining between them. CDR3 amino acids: CASSLLLGFTNEQFF. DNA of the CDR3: TGTGCCAGCAGCTTGTTATTGGGTTTTACGAATGAGCAGTTCTTC.

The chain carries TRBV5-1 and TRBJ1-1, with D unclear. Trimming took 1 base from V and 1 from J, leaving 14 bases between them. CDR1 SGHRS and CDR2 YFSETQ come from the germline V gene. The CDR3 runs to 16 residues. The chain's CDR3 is CASSLSVDLRNTEAFF. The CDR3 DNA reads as TGCGCCAGCAGCTTGTCTGTGGATTTGAGGAACACTGAAGCTTTCTTT. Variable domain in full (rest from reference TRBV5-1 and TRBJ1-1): KAGVTQTPRYLIKTRGQQVTLSCSPISGHRSVSWYQQTPGQGLQFLFEYFSETQRNKGNFPGRFSGRQFSNSRSEMNVSTLELGDSALYLCASSLSVDLRNTEAFFGQGTRLTVV.

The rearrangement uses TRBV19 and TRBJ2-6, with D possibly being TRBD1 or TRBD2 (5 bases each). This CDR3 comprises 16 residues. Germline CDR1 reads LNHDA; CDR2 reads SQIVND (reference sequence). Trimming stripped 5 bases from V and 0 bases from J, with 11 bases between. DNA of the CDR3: TGTGCCAGTAGTTTTAAGGGGAGCTCTGGGGCCAACGTCCTGACTTTC. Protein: CASSFKGSSGANVLTF.

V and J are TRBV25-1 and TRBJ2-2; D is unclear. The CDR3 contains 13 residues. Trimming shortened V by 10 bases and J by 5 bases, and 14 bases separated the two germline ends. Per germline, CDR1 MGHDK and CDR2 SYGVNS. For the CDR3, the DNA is TGTGCCATCAACACACTACGGACCGGGGAGCTGTTTTTT. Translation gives CAINTLRTGELFF.

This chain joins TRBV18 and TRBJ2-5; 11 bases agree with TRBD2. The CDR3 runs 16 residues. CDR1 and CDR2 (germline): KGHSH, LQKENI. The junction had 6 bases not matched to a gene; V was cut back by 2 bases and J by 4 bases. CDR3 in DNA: TGTGCCAGCTCACCAGAACTAGCGGGAGCCGTAGAGACCCAGTACTTC. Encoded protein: CASSPELAGAVETQYF. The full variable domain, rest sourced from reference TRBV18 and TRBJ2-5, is NAGVMQNPRHLVRRRGQEARLRCSPMKGHSHVYWYRQLPEEGLKFMVYLQKENIIDESGMPKERFSAEFPKEGPSILRIQQVVRGDSAAYFCASSPELAGAVETQYFGPGTRLLVL.

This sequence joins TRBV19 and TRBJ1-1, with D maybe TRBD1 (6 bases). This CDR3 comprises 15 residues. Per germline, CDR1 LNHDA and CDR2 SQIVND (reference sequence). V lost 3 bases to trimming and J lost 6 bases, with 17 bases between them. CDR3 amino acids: CASSIKRRGLPEAFF. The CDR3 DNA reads TGTGCCAGTAGTATTAAGCGCAGGGGCTTGCCTGAAGCTTTCTTT.

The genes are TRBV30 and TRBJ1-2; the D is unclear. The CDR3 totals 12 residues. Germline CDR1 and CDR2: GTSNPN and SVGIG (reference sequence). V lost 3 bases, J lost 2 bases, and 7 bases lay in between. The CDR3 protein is CAWSQENYGYTF. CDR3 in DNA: TGTGCCTGGAGCCAGGAAAACTATGGCTACACCTTC.